This T cell receptor (beta chain) was retrieved from a study of blood T cell repertoires in COVID-19. Study at large: The analysed material was cDNA or gDNA that came from T cells, B-cell-depleted T cells, or PBMCs.

The germline V gene encodes CDR1 SGDLS and CDR2 YYNGEE. Trimming cost V 4 bases and J 4 bases; bases outside gene matches: 3. This CDR3 has 15 residues. Points on this clone: Other DNA sequences in this sample translate to the same CDR3.

Residents of approximately 25 US areas, aged about 18 to 89 years, made up the participants. Data came from immunoSEQ multiplex PCR; TCRdb stores just in-frame clones and leaves some out. The profile shows some 48,000 clones, 60% to 80% of them singletons. The gene calls are TRBV9 and TRBJ2-5; TRBD2 matches 14 bases. The specimen was PBMCs or T cells enriched from blood (not recorded which). The sequence came from a woman in her forties or fifties with acute COVID-19. The CDR3 sequence: CASSPGLAGGETQYF. The CDR3 DNA reads as TGTGCCAGCAGCCCTGGACTAGCGGGGGGAGAGACCCAGTACTTC.